This TCR beta chain was recorded in a study of blood T cell repertoires in COVID-19. As handled by the study authors: By means of reference gene primer amplification, nucleated cell counts were estimated. The table came from immunoSEQ multiplex PCR; TCRdb's copy has only in-frame clones and leaves some out. That table furnishes V, J and clone size, whereas the DNA furnished D and trimming. The sample shows 100,000 to 150,000 clones, more than 70% of them seen only once. The CDR3 has 15 amino acids. CDR1 is KGHSH and CDR2 is LQKENI in the germline V gene. The V gene end was trimmed by 0 bases and the J gene end by 8 bases; junction bases not matched to a gene: 3.

Sequencing was done on a sample of peripheral blood. The rearrangement links TRBV18 to TRBJ2-1; 11 bases agree with TRBD2. The sequence was obtained from a woman older than 75 with COVID-19, enrolled during active disease. CDR3 amino acids: CASSPPTSGSHEQFF. As DNA, the CDR3 is TGTGCCAGCTCACCACCCACTAGCGGGAGCCATGAGCAGTTCTTC.